This entry lists 6 T cell receptor beta chains sequenced from one sample in a study of blood T cell repertoires in COVID-19. TCRdb's table, derived via immunoSEQ multiplex PCR, lists solely in-frame clones and lacks some. The sample has about 88,000 clones, 70% to 90% seen once. The source material was peripheral blood. These receptors came from a human donor in a cohort sampled during active COVID-19.

The rearrangement links TRBV9 to TRBJ2-2; 9 positions agree with TRBD2. The V and J ends lost 0 bases and 0 bases, in that order; junction bases with no gene match: 0. Germline assignment: CDR1 SGDLS and CDR2 YYNGEE. This CDR3 is built from 16 residues. The CDR3, as DNA: TGTGCCAGCAGCGTAGTAGCGGGGGCGAACACCGGGGAGCTGTTTTTT. It translates to CASSVVAGANTGELFF.

The CDR3 nucleotides are TGTGCCAGCAGCCATCGAGGCTTTAGCGGGAGTTCCGAGCAGTACTTC. This codes for CASSHRGFSGSSEQYF. The V gene is TRBV3-1 (or the pseudogene TRBV3-2), the J gene TRBJ2-7; 9 nucleotides align to TRBD2. This CDR3 comprises 16 residues. The V and J ends lost 3 bases and 6 bases, in that order; junction bases with no gene match: 12. Per germline, CDR1 LGHDT and CDR2 YNNKEL (reference sequence).

The chain joins TRBV5-6 to TRBJ1-2, with D possibly matching TRBD1 (6 bases). Germline V CDR1 and CDR2: SGHDT, YYEEEE. V dropped 3 bases and J dropped 0 bases, with 12 bases sitting between them. The CDR3 has 15 residues. The CDR3 loop is CASSSWGLPNYGYTF. In nucleotides, the CDR3 is TGTGCCAGCAGCTCTTGGGGGCTCCCTAACTATGGCTACACCTTC.

The V gene is TRBV3-1 (or the pseudogene TRBV3-2), the J gene TRBJ1-1; 8 bases map to TRBD1. The germline V gene encodes CDR1 LGHDT and CDR2 YNNKEL (reference sequence). V trimming: 0 bases; J trimming: 4 bases; junction bases outside the gene matches: 4. The CDR3 totals 15 residues. The CDR3 coding sequence is TGTGCCAGCAGCCAAGATCTCACAGGGGGCACTGAAGCTTTCTTT. Translation gives CASSQDLTGGTEAFF.

This chain links TRBV28 with TRBJ2-7; D is undetermined. This CDR3 contains 10 residues. Germline CDR1 MDHEN, CDR2 SYDVKM. Trimming cost V 6 bases and J 7 bases, with 7 bases left between them. The CDR3 DNA sequence: TGTGCCAGCAGCCGTCGTGAGCAGTACTTC. Protein sequence: CASSRREQYF.

For the CDR3, the DNA is TGTGCCAGCAGCGTAGCTGGGCAGGGGCATGAAAAACTGTTTTTT. It is translated as CASSVAGQGHEKLFF. The chain has TRBV9 and TRBJ1-4; possible D gene TRBD1, 6 bases. The CDR3 totals 15 residues. Germline CDR1 is SGDLS and CDR2 is YYNGEE. Trimming took 0 bases from V and 6 from J, leaving 12 bases between them.